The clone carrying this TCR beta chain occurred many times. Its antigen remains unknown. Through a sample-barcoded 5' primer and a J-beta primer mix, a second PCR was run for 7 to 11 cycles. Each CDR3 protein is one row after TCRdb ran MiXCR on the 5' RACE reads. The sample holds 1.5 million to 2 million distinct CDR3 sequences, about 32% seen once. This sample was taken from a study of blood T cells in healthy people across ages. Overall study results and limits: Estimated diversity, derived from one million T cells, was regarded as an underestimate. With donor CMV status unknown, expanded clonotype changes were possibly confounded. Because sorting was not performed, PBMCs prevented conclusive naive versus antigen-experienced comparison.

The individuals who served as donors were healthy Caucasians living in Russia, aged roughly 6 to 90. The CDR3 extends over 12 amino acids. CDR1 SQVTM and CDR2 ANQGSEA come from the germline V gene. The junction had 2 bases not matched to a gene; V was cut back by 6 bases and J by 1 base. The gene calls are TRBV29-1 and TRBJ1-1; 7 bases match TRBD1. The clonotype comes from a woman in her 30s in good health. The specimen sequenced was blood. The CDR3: CSVGQPNTEAFF. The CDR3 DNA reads TGCAGCGTGGGACAGCCGAACACTGAAGCTTTCTTT. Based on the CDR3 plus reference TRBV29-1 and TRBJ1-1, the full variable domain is SAVISQKPSRDICQRGTSLTIQCQVDSQVTMMFWYRQQPGQSLTLIATANQGSEATYESGFVIDKFPISRPNLTFSTLTVSNMSPEDSSIYLCSVGQPNTEAFFGQGTRLTVV.